The 28 T cell receptor beta chains below were found in one sample sequenced in a study of blood T cell repertoires in COVID-19. Generated by immunoSEQ multiplex PCR, the TCRdb table keeps only in-frame clones and is missing some. The sample lists 300,000 to 350,000 clones, roughly 90% occurring once. Source material: peripheral blood. Source of these receptors: a woman in her twenties or thirties with COVID-19, enrolled during active disease.

The V gene is TRBV7-2, the J gene TRBJ2-7, with 7 bases fitting TRBD2. The junction had 5 bases not matched to a gene; V was cut back by 1 base and J by 2 bases. The length of the CDR3 is 15 residues. CDR1 SGHTA and CDR2 FQGNSA come from the germline V gene. This CDR3 reads CASSLEGGSAYEQYF. The CDR3 DNA reads as TGTGCCAGCAGCTTAGAGGGCGGGAGCGCCTACGAGCAGTACTTC.

In its sample, this clone was seen once. CDR3 amino acids: CASSSQGGFADTEAFF. DNA of the CDR3: TGTGCCAGCAGTTCCCAGGGTGGTTTTGCGGACACTGAAGCTTTCTTT. V and J are TRBV28 and TRBJ1-1; D is possibly TRBD1 (5 bases). V shed 4 bases and J shed 3 bases, with 18 bases lying between them. Germline V gene sequence: CDR1 MDHEN, CDR2 SYDVKM. The length of the CDR3 is 16 residues. Full variable domain (rest looked up from reference TRBV28 and TRBJ1-1): DVKVTQSSRYLVKRTGEKVFLECVQDMDHENMFWYRQDPGLGLRLIYFSYDVKMKEKGDIPEGYSVSREKKERFSLILESASTNQTSMYLCASSSQGGFADTEAFFGQGTRLTVV.

This chain joins TRBV2 and TRBJ2-3, with D perhaps matching TRBD2 (6 bases). V was clipped by 4 bases and J by 1 base, with 15 bases between them. The germline V gene has CDR1 SNHLY and CDR2 FYNNEI. This CDR3 region has 16 residues. The chain's CDR3 is CASSVSGGDGTDTQYF. CDR3 nucleotides: TGTGCCAGCAGTGTTTCCGGAGGGGATGGCACAGATACGCAGTATTTT.

The rearrangement joins TRBV10-3 to TRBJ1-2, with D perhaps matching TRBD1 (5 bases). Germline loops: CDR1 ENHRY, CDR2 SYGVKD. Trimming cost V 5 bases and J 6 bases, with 7 bases left between them. The CDR3 consists of 11 residues. CDR3 protein: CAISRQNGYTF. DNA for the CDR3: TGTGCCATCAGTCGACAGAATGGCTACACCTTC.

V usage is TRBV7-2 and J usage is TRBJ2-7; 10 bases fit TRBD2. The trim removed 3 bases at V and 4 bases at J, leaving 6 bases unmatched. The CDR3 spans 15 residues. Per germline, CDR1 SGHTA and CDR2 FQGNSA. The CDR3 sequence is CASSLAGTSVYEQYF. The CDR3 DNA reads as TGTGCCAGCAGCTTGGCCGGGACTAGCGTGTACGAGCAGTACTTC.

The rearrangement uses TRBV28 and TRBJ1-2; 7 nucleotides match TRBD1. Germline-derived CDR1 and CDR2 are MDHEN and SYDVKM. The V gene end was trimmed by 2 bases and the J gene end by 3 bases; junction bases not matched to a gene: 9. This CDR3 comprises 16 residues. For the CDR3, the DNA is TGTGCCAGCAGTTTAGGCTACGACAGGGTTGACTATGGCTACACCTTC. Translation gives CASSLGYDRVDYGYTF.

This clone was seen just once. The chain has TRBV15 and TRBJ1-5; 7 positions match TRBD1. CDR1 is LNHNV, CDR2 YYDKDF, per germline (reference sequence). The V and J ends lost 1 base and 3 bases, in that order; junction bases with no gene match: 12. The CDR3 consists of 18 residues. CDR3 region: CATSRGPSTGAHNQPQHF. DNA for the CDR3: TGTGCCACCAGCAGAGGTCCATCAACAGGGGCCCACAATCAGCCCCAGCATTTT.

This clone was seen just once. The chain recombines TRBV9 with TRBJ1-6, with TRBD1 as a possible D gene (5 bases). Trimming left V 4 bases short and J 7 bases short, with 18 bases between. CDR1 is SGDLS, CDR2 YYNGEE, per germline. The CDR3 is 16 residues long. CDR3 nucleotide sequence: TGTGCCAGCAGCTACCTCGGGGGGGATGGGAATTCACCCCTCCACTTT. Translation: CASSYLGGDGNSPLHF.

The chain is built from TRBV28 and TRBJ2-7; 11 bases align to TRBD2. V gave up 6 bases and J gave up 3 bases; unmatched junction bases: 7. The CDR3 loop spans 15 amino acids. Per the germline V gene, CDR1 is MDHEN and CDR2 is SYDVKM. In DNA, the CDR3 is TGTGCCAGCAGCCGGGTACTAGCGGGGGTCTACGAGCAGTACTTC. It translates to CASSRVLAGVYEQYF.

In its sample, this clone was seen once. The chain has TRBV4-1 and TRBJ1-2, with 7 bases lining up with TRBD1. The CDR3 is 14 amino acids. From germline, CDR1 is MGHRA and CDR2 YSYEKL. With V trimmed by 4 bases and J by 6 bases, 8 bases remained unmatched. The CDR3 sequence is CASSRLTGNDGYTF. CDR3 nucleotide sequence: TGCGCCAGCAGCCGCCTGACAGGGAATGATGGCTACACCTTC.

This chain joins TRBV11-2 and TRBJ2-7; D is unclear. CDR3 size: 13 residues. V lost 1 base and J lost 1, with 5 bases in between. Germline V CDR1 and CDR2: SGHAT, FQNNGV. The CDR3 DNA reads TGTGCCAGCAGCTTAGCTATTTCCTACGAGCAGTACTTC. It codes for CASSLAISYEQYF. The variable domain in full, completed from reference TRBV11-2 and TRBJ2-7, reads EAGVAQSPRYKIIEKRQSVAFWCNPISGHATLYWYQQILGQGPKLLIQFQNNGVVDDSQLPKDRFSAERLKGVDSTLKIQPAKLEDSAVYLCASSLAISYEQYFGPGTRLTVT.

The gene calls are TRBV6-6 and TRBJ2-5, with D uncertain. The CDR3 totals 13 residues. Trimming took 5 bases from V and 7 from J, leaving 14 bases between them. Looked up from germline, CDR1 is MNHNY and CDR2 is SVGAGI (reference sequence). This CDR3 reads CASSLRVEATQYF. DNA of the CDR3: TGTGCCAGCAGTCTCCGGGTTGAGGCGACCCAGTACTTC.

The gene calls are TRBV4-2 and TRBJ2-2; D might be TRBD2 (6 bases). The germline V gene encodes CDR1 LGHNA and CDR2 YNFKEQ. The CDR3 is 19 residues long. The V and J ends lost 4 bases and 6 bases respectively, with 27 bases between them. CDR3: CASSLDSRQSGRVPGELFF. The DNA of the CDR3 is TGTGCCAGCAGCCTCGACTCTAGACAAAGCGGGCGGGTGCCCGGGGAGCTGTTTTTT.

V usage is TRBV6-5 and J usage is TRBJ2-7; TRBD2 is a possible D gene (6 bases). V lost 0 bases and J lost 5, with 14 bases in between. The CDR3 sequence is 15 residues long. Germline values: CDR1 MNHEY, CDR2 SVGAGI. The CDR3 coding sequence is TGTGCCAGCAGTTACTCTAGCGGAAATAACCACGAGCAGTACTTC. It encodes CASSYSSGNNHEQYF.

The V gene is TRBV20-1, the J gene TRBJ2-7; D is undetermined. In germline, CDR1 is DFQATT, CDR2 SNEGSKA (reference sequence). The CDR3 extends over 11 amino acids. V was cut by 1 base and J by 2 bases, with 3 bases left in between. The CDR3 DNA reads TGCAGTGCTAGAGGAGCCTACGAGCAGTACTTC. Protein sequence: CSARGAYEQYF.

The chain has TRBV2 and TRBJ2-7; 11 nucleotides line up with TRBD2. Germline V CDR1 and CDR2: SNHLY, FYNNEI. V dropped 4 bases and J dropped 4; count of bases not matched to a gene: 9. This CDR3 is built from 16 residues. The CDR3 here is CASSGSSGRMNYEQYF. CDR3 sequence (DNA): TGTGCCAGCAGTGGTTCTAGCGGGAGGATGAATTACGAGCAGTACTTC.

This chain connects TRBV2 to TRBJ2-7; no definite D call. Germline V CDR1 and CDR2: SNHLY, FYNNEI. The CDR3 consists of 11 residues. The V end was cut by 6 bases, the J end by 2 bases, with 5 bases between. The CDR3, as DNA: TGTGCCAGCAGGGCCGCCTACGAGCAGTACTTC. This translates into CASRAAYEQYF.

V and J are TRBV4-1 and TRBJ2-7, with 8 bases aligning to TRBD2. The V segment lost 5 bases and the J segment 6 bases; nucleotides outside the gene matches: 9. Germline CDR1 MGHRA, CDR2 YSYEKL. There are 14 residues in the CDR3. The DNA of the CDR3 is TGCGCCAGCAGCGAAGCGGGCCGGGGGGGCGAGCAGTACTTC. Amino acid sequence: CASSEAGRGGEQYF.

The V call is TRBV6-2 or TRBV6-3, the J call TRBJ2-7; a weak D match, TRBD1 (5 bases). The germline V and J ends were trimmed by 4 bases and 2 bases, with 24 bases remaining between them. CDR3 length equals 18 residues. CDR1 MNHEY and CDR2 SVGEGT come from the germline V gene. This chain's CDR3 is CASSSDLNLDSIAYEQYF. The CDR3 nucleotides are TGTGCCAGCAGTTCCGACCTCAACCTAGACAGTATCGCCTACGAGCAGTACTTC.

On this clone: Other nucleotide sequences in the sample specify the same CDR3. The rearrangement uses TRBV5-5 and TRBJ2-7; D is unclear. V dropped 3 bases and J dropped 3 bases, with 4 bases sitting between them. The germline V gene has CDR1 SGHKS and CDR2 YYEKEE (reference sequence). The CDR3 is 11 residues long. The CDR3 region is CASSSYYEQYF. The DNA for the CDR3 is TGTGCCAGCAGCTCGTACTACGAGCAGTACTTC.

This clone showed up many times. This same CDR3 is encoded by further DNA sequences in the sample. The chain employs TRBV10-3 and TRBJ2-1; D is perhaps TRBD1 (8 bases). Germline lookup yields CDR1 ENHRY and CDR2 SYGVKD. Trimming took 3 bases from V and 6 from J, leaving 15 bases between them. This CDR3 comprises 15 residues. The CDR3 bases are TGTGCCATCAGTGAATCAGGGGGCGGGGGCAATGAGCAGTTCTTC. Translation gives CAISESGGGGNEQFF.

Note on this clone: Different DNA sequences within this sample yield the same CDR3. This chain joins TRBV2 and TRBJ1-2; D may be TRBD1 (6 bases). Germline CDR1 reads SNHLY; CDR2 reads FYNNEI. This CDR3 spans 13 amino acids. V lost 5 bases, J lost 2 bases, and 9 bases lay in between. In nucleotides, the CDR3 is TGTGCCAGCAGTCGGACAGCGAACTATGGCTACACCTTC. The encoded protein is CASSRTANYGYTF.

The chain uses TRBV11-2 and TRBJ2-7; TRBD2 is a possible D gene (5 bases). V was trimmed by 1 base and J by 4 bases, leaving 14 bases between them. The CDR3 runs 15 residues. CDR1 and CDR2 (germline): SGHAT, FQNNGV. CDR3 coding DNA: TGTGCCAGCAGCTTAGGGCTAGAGAGGGCTTACGAGCAGTACTTC. Protein: CASSLGLERAYEQYF. Together with reference TRBV11-2 and TRBJ2-7, the CDR3 gives the full variable domain: EAGVAQSPRYKIIEKRQSVAFWCNPISGHATLYWYQQILGQGPKLLIQFQNNGVVDDSQLPKDRFSAERLKGVDSTLKIQPAKLEDSAVYLCASSLGLERAYEQYFGPGTRLTVT.

This chain links TRBV4-1 with TRBJ2-6; D call uncertain. This CDR3 has 19 residues. Germline assignment: CDR1 MGHRA and CDR2 YSYEKL. The ends were cut back, 4 bases at V and 0 bases at J, with 19 bases in the middle. CDR3 coding DNA: TGCGCCAGCAGCCTCCCCGGAGACCGTCGTCACTCTGGGGCCAACGTCCTGACTTTC. Its translation is CASSLPGDRRHSGANVLTF.

The rearrangement links TRBV7-8 to TRBJ2-7, with TRBD2 identical over 10 bases. The CDR3 spans 17 residues. V was clipped by 5 bases and J by 6 bases; unmatched bases: 16. Looked up from germline, CDR1 is SGHVS and CDR2 is FQNEAQ. Here the CDR3 DNA reads TGTGCCAGCAGCGATAGGGCCGACGAGCGGGAGGGCATCGAGCAGTACTTC. It specifies CASSDRADEREGIEQYF. Based on the CDR3 plus reference TRBV7-8 and TRBJ2-7, the full variable domain is GAGVSQSPRYKVAKRGQDVALRCDPISGHVSLFWYQQALGQGPEFLTYFQNEAQLDKSGLPSDRFFAERPEGSVSTLKIQRTQQEDSAVYLCASSDRADEREGIEQYFGPGTRLTVT.

This chain uses TRBV5-1 with TRBJ2-2; D call uncertain. CDR1 and CDR2 from the germline V gene are SGHRS and YFSETQ. This CDR3 is built from 15 residues. V lost 0 bases, J lost 6 bases, and 12 bases lay in between. In DNA, the CDR3 is TGCGCCAGCAGCTTGGCCTTAGGTGGGCCCGGGGAGCTGTTTTTT. Encoded protein: CASSLALGGPGELFF.

J is TRBJ2-1 and V is TRBV29-1, with a weak D call TRBD2 (6 bases). Trimming pared 6 bases from V and 4 bases from J, leaving 13 bases between. The germline V gene has CDR1 SQVTM and CDR2 ANQGSEA. This CDR3 contains 13 residues. The CDR3 DNA follows: TGCAGCGTCGTCGGCGGGGTATACAATGAGCAGTTCTTC. Translation gives CSVVGGVYNEQFF.

The chain couples TRBV7-9 to TRBJ1-1; 7 positions agree with TRBD1. The CDR3 length is 14 residues. The germline CDR1 and CDR2 sequences are SEHNR and FQNEAQ (reference sequence). V shed 5 bases and J 1 base; nucleotides not matched to a gene: 4. The DNA for the CDR3 is TGTGCCAGCAGCCGGACAGGAGAGAACACTGAAGCTTTCTTT. Encoded protein: CASSRTGENTEAFF.